These T cell receptor beta chains were read from a single sample in a study of early T cells in non-severe SARS-CoV-2 infection. TCRdb analysed the 5' RACE reads with MiXCR anew, one entry per CDR3 protein. The sample includes tens of thousands of distinct CDR3 sequences, roughly 9% seen only once; the top ten take about 20%. Specimen: whole blood. These receptors were collected from an adult who was a healthcare worker with PCR-confirmed SARS-CoV-2 infection or an uninfected control (not recorded which). CDR3s include the opening cysteine and the closing phenylalanine or tryptophan. The D gene is left open where the match is weak. Size values are once, few and many counts, or a class for expanded clones, and some rows have none.

V	size	D	J	CDR3	DNA
TRBV7-9	many	-	TRBJ1-6	CASSTITENSPLHF	TGTGCCAGCAGCACCATCACTGAGAATTCACCCCTCCACTTT
TRBV19	-	-	TRBJ2-1	CASSLAVSSYNEQFF	TGTGCCAGTAGTTTAGCGGTTAGCTCCTACAATGAGCAGTTCTTC
TRBV18	-	TRBD1	TRBJ2-7	CASSPRPGQGSPSEQYF	TGTGCCAGCTCACCCCGGCCGGGACAGGGGAGCCCCAGCGAGCAGTACTTC
TRBV2	-	-	TRBJ2-5	CASRVETQYF	TGTGCCAGCAGGGTTGAGACCCAGTACTTC
TRBV4-1	many	TRBD1	TRBJ1-5	CASSLTSDRGNQPQHF	TGCGCCAGCAGCCTTACTTCAGACAGGGGCAATCAGCCCCAGCATTTT
TRBV7-9	few	-	TRBJ2-1	CASSLSSGDEQFF	TGTGCCAGCAGCTTAAGTAGTGGGGATGAGCAGTTCTTC
TRBV6-5	-	-	TRBJ2-1	CASSNGVREEQFF	TGTGCCAGCAGTAACGGGGTGAGAGAAGAGCAGTTCTTC
TRBV7-9	many	-	TRBJ1-4	CASSRADRPLEKLFF	TGTGCCAGCAGCCGAGCGGATCGGCCCCTTGAAAAACTGTTTTTT
TRBV11-2	many	-	TRBJ2-7	CASRVGTEPYEQYF	TGTGCCAGCAGGGTTGGGACTGAGCCCTACGAGCAGTACTTC
TRBV15	-	-	TRBJ1-2	CATSRDLADRLYGYTF	TGTGCCACCAGCAGAGATTTAGCGGACCGCTTGTATGGCTACACCTTC
TRBV19	many	-	TRBJ2-7	CASSRDAKSYEQYF	TGTGCCAGTAGCCGGGACGCCAAATCCTACGAGCAGTACTTC
TRBV7-3	many	-	TRBJ1-2	CASSMEGQGRSGYTF	TGTGCCAGCAGCATGGAAGGGCAGGGACGCTCAGGCTACACCTTC
TRBV5-5	many	-	TRBJ2-4	CASSLAGSGEKNIQYF	TGTGCCAGCAGCTTGGCCGGATCAGGGGAAAAAAACATTCAGTACTTC
TRBV20-1	many	-	TRBJ2-1	CSARDQGRGFEEQFF	TGCAGTGCTAGAGATCAGGGAAGGGGCTTTGAGGAGCAGTTCTTC
TRBV10-3	many	-	TRBJ1-6	CAIKGQGWNSPLHF	TGTGCCATCAAGGGTCAGGGCTGGAATTCACCCCTCCACTTT
TRBV12-3/TRBV12-4	few	TRBD1	TRBJ2-7	CASSGDRDYEQYF	TGTGCCAGCAGTGGGGACAGAGACTACGAGCAGTACTTC
TRBV6-1	-	-	TRBJ1-1	CASSGTLNTEAFF	TGTGCCAGCAGTGGGACACTGAACACTGAAGCTTTCTTT
TRBV20-1	-	-	TRBJ1-5	CSAQARVDQPQHF	TGCAGTGCCCAGGCCAGGGTGGATCAGCCCCAGCATTTT
TRBV27	few	-	TRBJ1-1	CASSLSNLNTEAFF	TGTGCCAGCAGTTTATCTAACCTCAACACTGAAGCTTTCTTT
TRBV18	many	-	TRBJ2-1	CASSLIRGEQFF	TGTGCCAGCTCCCTTATCCGGGGTGAGCAGTTCTTC
TRBV6-1	many	-	TRBJ2-3	CASRTASTDTQYF	TGTGCCAGCCGTACGGCTAGCACAGATACGCAGTATTTT
TRBV29-1	-	TRBD2	TRBJ2-1	CSVVKLAGAYNEQFF	TGCAGCGTTGTTAAGCTAGCGGGTGCATACAATGAGCAGTTCTTC
TRBV5-1	many	TRBD2	TRBJ2-3	CASSLAGAGVPDTQYF	TGCGCCAGCAGCTTGGCCGGGGCGGGGGTCCCAGATACGCAGTATTTT
TRBV7-2	few	TRBD2	TRBJ2-5	CASSLSRLAGGKETQYF	TGTGCCAGCAGCCTGAGCCGACTAGCGGGGGGAAAAGAGACCCAGTACTTC
TRBV5-1	-	-	TRBJ2-2	CASRLGRTDTGELFF	TGCGCCAGCAGACTGGGACGGACGGACACCGGGGAGCTGTTTTTT
TRBV9	-	TRBD2	TRBJ2-3	CASSTTSGTQYF	TGTGCCAGCAGCACTACTAGCGGTACGCAGTATTTT
TRBV5-1	few	-	TRBJ2-3	CASSLGGAGTDTQYF	TGCGCCAGCAGCTTGGGTGGGGCCGGCACAGATACGCAGTATTTT
TRBV29-1	few	TRBD1	TRBJ2-1	CSGRDSDNAEQFF	TGCAGCGGAAGGGACAGCGACAATGCGGAGCAGTTCTTC
TRBV12-5	-	-	TRBJ1-2	CASGWNYGYTF	TGTGCTAGTGGTTGGAACTATGGCTACACCTTC
TRBV18	-	-	TRBJ2-2	CASSPGGHGTGELFF	TGTGCCAGCTCACCTGGGGGGCACGGAACCGGGGAGCTGTTTTTT
TRBV4-1	few	TRBD1	TRBJ1-1	CASSQERTGGTEAFF	TGCGCCAGCAGCCAAGAGAGGACAGGGGGAACTGAAGCTTTCTTT
TRBV30	few	TRBD1	TRBJ2-1	CAWSVLGTGVNEQFF	TGTGCCTGGAGTGTACTAGGGACAGGGGTGAATGAGCAGTTCTTC
TRBV4-1	-	TRBD1	TRBJ1-1	CASSQPDRATEAFF	TGCGCCAGCAGCCAGCCTGACAGGGCCACTGAAGCTTTCTTT
TRBV7-9	few	TRBD2	TRBJ2-2	CASSSSGRSTGELFF	TGTGCCAGCAGCTCGTCCGGGAGGAGCACCGGGGAGCTGTTTTTT
TRBV12-3/TRBV12-4	many	-	TRBJ2-7	CASSSSGSNEVEYF	TGTGCCAGCAGTTCCTCCGGGTCCAACGAGGTGGAGTACTTC
TRBV20-1	many	-	TRBJ1-5	CSARDPRGLSNQPQHF	TGCAGTGCTAGAGATCCAAGGGGCTTGAGCAATCAGCCCCAGCATTTT
TRBV20-1	-	-	TRBJ2-2	CSARAGTTNTGELFF	TGCAGTGCTAGAGCCGGGACAACGAACACCGGGGAGCTGTTTTTT
TRBV2	many	-	TRBJ2-3	CASSVFGHTRPDTQYF	TGTGCCAGCAGTGTATTCGGACACACCCGGCCAGATACGCAGTATTTT
TRBV7-9	-	-	TRBJ2-7	CASSAGVEQYF	TGTGCCAGCAGCGCGGGCGTTGAGCAGTACTTC
TRBV5-1	-	-	TRBJ2-7	CASSLEGRNEQYF	TGCGCCAGCAGCTTGGAGGGACGGAACGAGCAGTACTTC
TRBV27	few	-	TRBJ2-7	CASSFTGGWDEQYF	TGTGCCAGCAGTTTTACCGGGGGCTGGGACGAGCAGTACTTC
TRBV6-2/TRBV6-3	-	-	TRBJ1-2	CATADRQRYGYTF	TGTGCCACCGCAGACAGACAGCGGTATGGCTACACCTTC
TRBV3-1	many	-	TRBJ1-4	CASSQDRVIEKLFF	TGTGCCAGCAGCCAAGACAGGGTCATCGAAAAACTGTTTTTT
TRBV6-1	few	TRBD1	TRBJ1-1	CASTRLGQFTEVFF	TGTGCCAGCACCCGACTGGGACAGTTCACTGAAGTTTTCTTT
TRBV4-2	once	-	TRBJ2-7	CASSQMAAAGYEQYF	TGTGCCAGCAGCCAAATGGCGGCGGCGGGCTACGAGCAGTACTTC
TRBV20-1	-	TRBD2	TRBJ2-5	CSATRAAGEQETQYF	TGCAGTGCTACCCGGGCAGCGGGGGAACAAGAGACCCAGTACTTC
TRBV4-1	many	-	TRBJ2-2	CASSSQWNTGELFF	TGCGCCAGCAGCTCCCAGTGGAACACCGGGGAGCTGTTTTTT
TRBV19	few	TRBD1	TRBJ2-2	CASSRLGTGGFANTGELFF	TGTGCCAGTAGTCGGCTGGGGACAGGGGGCTTCGCGAACACCGGGGAGCTGTTTTTT
TRBV14	few	-	TRBJ1-3	CASSQLAGPSGNTIYF	TGTGCCAGCAGCCAATTGGCCGGCCCCTCTGGAAACACCATATATTTT
TRBV25-1	few	TRBD2	TRBJ2-3	CASSESSGDTDTQYF	TGTGCCAGCAGTGAATCTAGCGGGGACACAGATACGCAGTATTTT
TRBV20-1	-	TRBD2	TRBJ2-3	CSARGGTSVSSTDTQYF	TGCAGTGCTAGAGGCGGGACTAGCGTTTCTAGCACAGATACGCAGTATTTT
TRBV10-2	-	-	TRBJ1-1	CASTTGTGLTEAFF	TGCGCCAGCACTACCGGGACCGGACTCACTGAAGCTTTCTTT
TRBV6-2/TRBV6-3	many	-	TRBJ2-5	CASSYFGKETQYF	TGTGCCAGCAGTTACTTTGGAAAAGAGACCCAGTACTTC
TRBV11-2	-	TRBD1	TRBJ2-7	CASSLGGTEGEQYF	TGTGCCAGCAGCTTAGGGGGGACAGAAGGAGAGCAGTACTTC